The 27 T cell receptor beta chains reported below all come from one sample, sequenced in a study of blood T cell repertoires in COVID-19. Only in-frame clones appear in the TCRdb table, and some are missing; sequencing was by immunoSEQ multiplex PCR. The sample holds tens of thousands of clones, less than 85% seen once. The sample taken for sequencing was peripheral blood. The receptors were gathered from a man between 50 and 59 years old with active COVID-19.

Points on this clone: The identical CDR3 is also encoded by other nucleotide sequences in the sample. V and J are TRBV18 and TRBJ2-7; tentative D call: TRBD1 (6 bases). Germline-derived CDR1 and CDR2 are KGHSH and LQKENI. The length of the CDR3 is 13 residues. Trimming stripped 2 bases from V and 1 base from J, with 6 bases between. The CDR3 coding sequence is TGTGCCAGCTCACCAGGACAGTCCTACGAGCAGTACTTC. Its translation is CASSPGQSYEQYF.

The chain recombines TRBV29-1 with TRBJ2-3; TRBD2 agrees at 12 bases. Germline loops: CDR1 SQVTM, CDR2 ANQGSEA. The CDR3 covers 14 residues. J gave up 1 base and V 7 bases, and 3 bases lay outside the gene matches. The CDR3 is CSASGGAGTDTQYF. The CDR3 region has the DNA TGCAGCGCTAGCGGGGGGGCCGGCACAGATACGCAGTATTTT.

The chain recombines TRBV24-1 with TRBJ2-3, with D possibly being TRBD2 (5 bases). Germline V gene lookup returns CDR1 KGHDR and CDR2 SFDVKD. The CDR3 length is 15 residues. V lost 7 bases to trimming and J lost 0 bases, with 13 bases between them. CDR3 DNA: TGTGCCACCAGCCCAGACTGGACTAGCACAGATACGCAGTATTTT. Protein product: CATSPDWTSTDTQYF.

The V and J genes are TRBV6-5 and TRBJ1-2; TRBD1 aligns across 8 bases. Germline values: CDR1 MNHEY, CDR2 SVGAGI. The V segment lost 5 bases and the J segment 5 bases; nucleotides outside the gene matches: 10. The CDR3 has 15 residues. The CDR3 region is CASSNPGQAGYGYTF. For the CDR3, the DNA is TGTGCCAGCAGTAACCCGGGACAGGCGGGGTATGGCTACACCTTC.

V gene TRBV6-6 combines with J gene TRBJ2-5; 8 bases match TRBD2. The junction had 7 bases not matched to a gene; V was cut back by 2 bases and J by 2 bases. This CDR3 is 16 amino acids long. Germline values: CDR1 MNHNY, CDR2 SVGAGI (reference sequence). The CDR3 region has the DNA TGTGCCAGCAGTTACCCCCCGGGGGGGACACAAGAGACCCAGTACTTC. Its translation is CASSYPPGGTQETQYF.

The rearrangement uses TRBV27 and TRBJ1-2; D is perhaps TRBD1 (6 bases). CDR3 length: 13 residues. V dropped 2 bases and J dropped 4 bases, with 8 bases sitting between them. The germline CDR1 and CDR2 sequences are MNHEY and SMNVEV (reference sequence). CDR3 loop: CASSLGRGYGYTF. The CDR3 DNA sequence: TGTGCCAGCAGTTTAGGCAGGGGCTATGGCTACACCTTC.

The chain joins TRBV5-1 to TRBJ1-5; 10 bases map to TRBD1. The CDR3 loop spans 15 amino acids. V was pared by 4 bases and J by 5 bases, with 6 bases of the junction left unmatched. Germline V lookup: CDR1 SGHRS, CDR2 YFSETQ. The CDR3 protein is CASSRSGTGDQPQHF. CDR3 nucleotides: TGCGCCAGCAGCAGATCCGGGACAGGGGATCAGCCCCAGCATTTT.

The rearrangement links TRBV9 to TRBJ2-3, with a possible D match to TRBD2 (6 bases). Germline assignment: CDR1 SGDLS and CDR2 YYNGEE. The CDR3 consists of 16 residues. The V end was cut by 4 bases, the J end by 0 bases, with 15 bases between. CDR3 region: CASSQSWGRSTDTQYF. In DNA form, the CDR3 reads TGTGCCAGCAGCCAATCGTGGGGGAGGAGCACAGATACGCAGTATTTT.

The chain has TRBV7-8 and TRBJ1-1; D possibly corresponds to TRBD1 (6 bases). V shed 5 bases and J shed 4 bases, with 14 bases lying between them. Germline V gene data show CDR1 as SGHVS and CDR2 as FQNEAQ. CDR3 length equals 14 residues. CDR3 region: CASSPRGGPTEAFF. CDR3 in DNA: TGTGCCAGCAGCCCCCGGGGGGGCCCCACTGAAGCTTTCTTT.

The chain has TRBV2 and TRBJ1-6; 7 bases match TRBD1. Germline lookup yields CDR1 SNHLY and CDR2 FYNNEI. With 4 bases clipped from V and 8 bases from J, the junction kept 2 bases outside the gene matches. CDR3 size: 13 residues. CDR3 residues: CASSGQGDSPLHF. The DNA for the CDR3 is TGTGCCAGCAGTGGGCAGGGGGATTCACCCCTCCACTTT.

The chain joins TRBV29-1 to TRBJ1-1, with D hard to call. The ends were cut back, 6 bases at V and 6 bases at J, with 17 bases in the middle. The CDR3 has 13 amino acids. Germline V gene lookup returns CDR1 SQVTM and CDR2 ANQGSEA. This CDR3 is CSVCQRPDAEAFF. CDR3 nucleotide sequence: TGCAGCGTATGTCAGCGGCCCGACGCTGAAGCTTTCTTT.

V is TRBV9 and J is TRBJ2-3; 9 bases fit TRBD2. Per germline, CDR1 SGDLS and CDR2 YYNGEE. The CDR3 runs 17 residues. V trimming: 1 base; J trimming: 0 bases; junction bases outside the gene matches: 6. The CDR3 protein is CASSVLSGGISTDTQYF. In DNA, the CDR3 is TGTGCCAGCAGCGTATTAAGCGGGGGGATAAGCACAGATACGCAGTATTTT.

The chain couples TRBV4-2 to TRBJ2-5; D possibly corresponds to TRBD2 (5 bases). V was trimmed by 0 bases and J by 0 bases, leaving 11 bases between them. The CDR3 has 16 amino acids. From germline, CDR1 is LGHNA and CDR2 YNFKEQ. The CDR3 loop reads CASSQEGSGNQETQYF. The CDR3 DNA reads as TGTGCCAGCAGCCAAGAGGGAAGCGGCAACCAAGAGACCCAGTACTTC.

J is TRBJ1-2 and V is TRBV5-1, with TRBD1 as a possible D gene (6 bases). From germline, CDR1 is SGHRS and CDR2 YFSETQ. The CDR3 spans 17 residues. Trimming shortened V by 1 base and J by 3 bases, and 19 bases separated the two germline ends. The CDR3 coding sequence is TGCGCCAGCAGCTTGAGAGGAACAGGGAGTTATGACTATGGCTACACCTTC. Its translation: CASSLRGTGSYDYGYTF.

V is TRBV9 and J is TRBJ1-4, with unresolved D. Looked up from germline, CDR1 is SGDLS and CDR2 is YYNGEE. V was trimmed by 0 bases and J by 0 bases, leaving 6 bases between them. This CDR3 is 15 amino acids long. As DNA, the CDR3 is TGTGCCAGCAGCGTAGGGGCGACAACTAATGAAAAACTGTTTTTT. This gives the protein CASSVGATTNEKLFF. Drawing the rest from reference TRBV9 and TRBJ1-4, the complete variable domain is DSGVTQTPKHLITATGQRVTLRCSPRSGDLSVYWYQQSLDQGLQFLIQYYNGEERAKGNILERFSAQQFPDLHSELNLSSLELGDSALYFCASSVGATTNEKLFFGSGTQLSVL.

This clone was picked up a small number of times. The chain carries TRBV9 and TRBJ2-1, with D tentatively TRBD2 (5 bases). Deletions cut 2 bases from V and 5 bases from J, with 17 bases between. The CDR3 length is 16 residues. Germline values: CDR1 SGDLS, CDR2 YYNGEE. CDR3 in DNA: TGTGCCAGCAGCGTCCGATTGGAGGAGTGGAACAATGAGCAGTTCTTC. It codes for CASSVRLEEWNNEQFF.

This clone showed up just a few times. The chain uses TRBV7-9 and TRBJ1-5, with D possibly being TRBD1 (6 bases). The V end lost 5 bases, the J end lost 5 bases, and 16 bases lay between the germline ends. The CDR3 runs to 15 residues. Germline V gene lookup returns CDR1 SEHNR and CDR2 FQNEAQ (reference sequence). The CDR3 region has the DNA TGTGCCAGCAGCGCGCCGGGGCAGGGGTATCAGCCCCAGCATTTT. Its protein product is CASSAPGQGYQPQHF.

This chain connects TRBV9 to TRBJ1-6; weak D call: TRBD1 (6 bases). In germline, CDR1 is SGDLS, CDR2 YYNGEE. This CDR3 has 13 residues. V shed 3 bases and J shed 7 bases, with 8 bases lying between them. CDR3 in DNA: TGTGCCAGCAGCGCACAGGGAAATTCACCCCTCCACTTT. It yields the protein CASSAQGNSPLHF.

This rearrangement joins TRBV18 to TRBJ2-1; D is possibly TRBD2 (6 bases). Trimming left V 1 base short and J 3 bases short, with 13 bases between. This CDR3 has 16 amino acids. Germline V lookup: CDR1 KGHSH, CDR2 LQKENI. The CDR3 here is CASSPRPLASYNEQFF. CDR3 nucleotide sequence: TGTGCCAGCTCACCACGCCCGCTAGCGAGCTACAATGAGCAGTTCTTC.

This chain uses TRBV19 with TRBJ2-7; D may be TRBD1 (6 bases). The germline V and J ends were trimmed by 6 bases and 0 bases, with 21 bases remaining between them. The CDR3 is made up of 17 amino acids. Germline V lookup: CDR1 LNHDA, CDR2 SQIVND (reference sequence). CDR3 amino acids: CASSLTHGGASSYEQYF. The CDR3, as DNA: TGTGCCAGTAGCCTCACCCATGGGGGCGCCTCCTCCTACGAGCAGTACTTC.

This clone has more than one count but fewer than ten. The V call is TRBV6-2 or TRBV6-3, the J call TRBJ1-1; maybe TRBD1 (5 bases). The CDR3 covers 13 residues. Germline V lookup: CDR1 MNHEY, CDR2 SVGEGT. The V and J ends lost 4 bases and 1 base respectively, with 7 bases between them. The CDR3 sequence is CASSSTANTEAFF. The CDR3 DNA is TGTGCCAGCAGTTCGACAGCGAACACTGAAGCTTTCTTT.

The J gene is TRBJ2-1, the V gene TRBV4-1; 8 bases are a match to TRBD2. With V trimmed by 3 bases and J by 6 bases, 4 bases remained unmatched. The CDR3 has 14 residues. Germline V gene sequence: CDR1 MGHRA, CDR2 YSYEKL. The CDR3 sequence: CASSHRAGANEQFF. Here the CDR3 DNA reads TGCGCCAGCAGCCACCGAGCGGGGGCCAATGAGCAGTTCTTC.

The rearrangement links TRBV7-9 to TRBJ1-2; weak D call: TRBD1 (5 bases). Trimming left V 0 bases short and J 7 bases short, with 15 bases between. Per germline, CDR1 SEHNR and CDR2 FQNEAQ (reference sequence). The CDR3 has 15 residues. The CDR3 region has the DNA TGTGCCAGCAGCTTAGCGAGTTTCAGGGCCTCTGGCTACACCTTC. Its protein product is CASSLASFRASGYTF.

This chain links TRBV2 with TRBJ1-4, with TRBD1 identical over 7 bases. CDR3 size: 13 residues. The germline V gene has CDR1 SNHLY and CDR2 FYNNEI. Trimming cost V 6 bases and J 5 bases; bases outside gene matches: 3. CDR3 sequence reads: CASRTGTNEKLFF. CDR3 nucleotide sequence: TGTGCCAGCAGGACAGGGACAAATGAAAAACTGTTTTTT. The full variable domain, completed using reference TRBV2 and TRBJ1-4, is EPEVTQTPSHQVTQMGQEVILRCVPISNHLYFYWYRQILGQKVEFLVSFYNNEISEKSEIFDDQFSVERPDGSNFTLKIRSTKLEDSAMYFCASRTGTNEKLFFGSGTQLSVL.

This chain's CDR3 is CASSPGTGGRNTEAFF. DNA for the CDR3: TGTGCCAGCTCACCCGGGACAGGGGGTAGGAACACTGAAGCTTTCTTT. The rearrangement links TRBV18 to TRBJ1-1; TRBD1 matches 11 bases. The CDR3 is 16 amino acids. V shed 3 bases, J shed 1 base, and the junction held 4 bases outside the gene matches. Germline CDR1 is KGHSH and CDR2 is LQKENI. Based on the CDR3 plus reference TRBV18 and TRBJ1-1, the full variable domain is NAGVMQNPRHLVRRRGQEARLRCSPMKGHSHVYWYRQLPEEGLKFMVYLQKENIIDESGMPKERFSAEFPKEGPSILRIQQVVRGDSAAYFCASSPGTGGRNTEAFFGQGTRLTVV.

CDR3 coding DNA: TGTGCCAGCAGCTCCCACAGGGCGGAGAACACTGAAGCTTTCTTT. It specifies CASSSHRAENTEAFF. The genes are TRBV7-9 and TRBJ1-1; possible D gene TRBD1, 6 bases. The V gene's germline CDR1 is SEHNR and CDR2 FQNEAQ (reference sequence). This CDR3 is 15 amino acids long. The ends were cut back, 4 bases at V and 1 base at J, with 13 bases in the middle. Filled out from reference TRBV7-9 and TRBJ1-1, the complete variable domain reads DTGVSQNPRHKITKRGQNVTFRCDPISEHNRLYWYRQTLGQGPEFLTYFQNEAQLEKSRLLSDRFSAERPKGSFSTLEIQRTEQGDSAMYLCASSSHRAENTEAFFGQGTRLTVV.

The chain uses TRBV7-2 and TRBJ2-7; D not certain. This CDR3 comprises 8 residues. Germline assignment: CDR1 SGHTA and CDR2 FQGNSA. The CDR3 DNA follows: TGTCTACTCTACGAGCAGTACTTC. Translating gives CLLYEQYF.